Sequencing of this T cell receptor beta chain was carried out in a study of shared clonotypes between healthy human individuals. Study results and limitations: Donor clonotype sharing was expected to depend on sequencing depth. Naive subsets typically showed greater estimated richness than memory subsets.

For every subset, genomic DNA was evenly distributed across several immunoSEQ plates. Measured with immunoSEQ multiplex PCR; TCRdb has only the in-frame clones, and not every one. Of over 2 million clones in the sample, about 95% are singletons; the top ten hold about 1.1%. J lost 4 bases, V lost 3 bases, and 3 bases had no gene match. The CDR3 extends over 14 amino acids. Per germline, CDR1 SGHRS and CDR2 YFSETQ. On this clone itself: Its antigen is not identified.

Positive CCR7 selection of CD45RO-negative cells yielded the naive CD8 cells, and terminally differentiated effector memory CD45RA+ cells were excluded. This clonotype was obtained from a man between 18 and 29 years old in good health. Sequenced input: naive CD8+ T cells sorted from blood. V gene TRBV5-1 combines with J gene TRBJ1-2; 10 bases match TRBD1. As DNA, the CDR3 is TGCGCCAGCAGCTGGACAGGGGGGGCCTATGGCTACACCTTC. Protein sequence: CASSWTGGAYGYTF.